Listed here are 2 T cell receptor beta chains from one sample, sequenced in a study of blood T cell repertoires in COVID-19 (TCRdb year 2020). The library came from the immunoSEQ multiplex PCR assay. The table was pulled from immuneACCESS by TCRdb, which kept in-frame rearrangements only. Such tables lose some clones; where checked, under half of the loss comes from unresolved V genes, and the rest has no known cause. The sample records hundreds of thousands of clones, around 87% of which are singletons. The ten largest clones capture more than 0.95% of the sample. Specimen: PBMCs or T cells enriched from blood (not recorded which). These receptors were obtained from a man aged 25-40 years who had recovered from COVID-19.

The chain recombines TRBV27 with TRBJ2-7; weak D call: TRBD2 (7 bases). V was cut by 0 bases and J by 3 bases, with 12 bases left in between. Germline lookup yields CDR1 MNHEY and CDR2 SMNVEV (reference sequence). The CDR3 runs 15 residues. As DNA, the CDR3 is TGTGCCAGCAGTTTATCGGCGGGGGCGTTCTACGAGCAGTACTTC. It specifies CASSLSAGAFYEQYF.

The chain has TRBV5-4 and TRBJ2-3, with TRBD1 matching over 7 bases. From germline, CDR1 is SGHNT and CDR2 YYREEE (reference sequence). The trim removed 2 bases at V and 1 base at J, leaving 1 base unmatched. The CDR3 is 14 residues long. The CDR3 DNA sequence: TGTGCCAGCAGCTTCGGACAGGGCACAGATACGCAGTATTTT. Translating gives CASSFGQGTDTQYF.